The 7 T cell receptor beta chains in this list originate from one sample, sequenced in a study of T-cell reconstitution after alpha-beta-depleted transplantation in children. A library of TCRbeta sequences, prepared with unique molecular identifiers, was generated. TCRdb re-called the PCR reads with MiXCR, one entry per CDR3 protein. The profile shows about 610,000 distinct CDR3 sequences, roughly 27% of them singletons. This specimen consisted of PBMCs, obtained before TCRalphabeta/CD19-depleted stem cell transplant. These TCRs come from a boy under two years old with Wiskott-Aldrich syndrome, due to receive a stem cell transplant.

This clonotype was picked up a small number of times. The V call is TRBV5-1, the J call TRBJ2-2, with unresolved D. Germline lookup yields CDR1 SGHRS and CDR2 YFSETQ. This CDR3 comprises 13 residues. Trimming removed 0 bases at V and 6 bases at J, with 6 bases between. CDR3 sequence (DNA): TGCGCCAGCAGCTTGGATCATCCCGGGGAGCTGTTTTTT. Residues: CASSLDHPGELFF.

V and J are TRBV11-2 and TRBJ2-7; 11 bases are shared with TRBD2. CDR1 and CDR2 (germline): SGHAT, FQNNGV. The CDR3 contains 17 residues. With 2 bases clipped from V and 7 bases from J, the junction kept 13 bases outside the gene matches. CDR3 protein: CASSLMGIAGGPGEQYF. As DNA, the CDR3 is TGTGCCAGCAGCTTAATGGGGATAGCGGGAGGGCCGGGAGAGCAGTACTTC.

The sample holds many counts of this clonotype. Relative to the germline gene, one junction end is altered; a read error may explain this. The chain is built from TRBV5-1 and TRBJ2-7; 7 bases fit TRBD2. Per germline, CDR1 SGHRS and CDR2 YFSETQ. This CDR3 region has 15 residues. CDR3 sequence: CASSLGPGGSYEQYF. In DNA form, the CDR3 reads TGTGCCAGCAGCTTAGGACCGGGAGGAAGTTACGAGCAGTACTTC.

This clonotype was detected only a few times. CDR3 nucleotide sequence: TGCAGTGCTAGTCGCCAGTCGAACACCGGGGAGCTGTTTTTT. Its translation: CSASRQSNTGELFF. This chain links TRBV20-1 with TRBJ2-2; D call uncertain. From germline, CDR1 is DFQATT and CDR2 SNEGSKA (reference sequence). Trimming shortened V by 3 bases and J by 0 bases, and 8 bases separated the two germline ends. The CDR3 has 14 residues.

The chain carries TRBV5-1 and TRBJ2-7, with 10 bases lining up with TRBD2. The V segment lost 0 bases and the J segment 2 bases; nucleotides outside the gene matches: 5. CDR3 length equals 16 residues. Germline V CDR1 and CDR2: SGHRS, YFSETQ. The CDR3: CASSLGTSGKAYEQYF. CDR3 bases: TGCGCCAGCAGCTTGGGCACTAGCGGGAAAGCCTACGAGCAGTACTTC. The full variable domain, rest sourced from reference TRBV5-1 and TRBJ2-7, is KAGVTQTPRYLIKTRGQQVTLSCSPISGHRSVSWYQQTPGQGLQFLFEYFSETQRNKGNFPGRFSGRQFSNSRSEMNVSTLELGDSALYLCASSLGTSGKAYEQYFGPGTRLTVT.

V usage is TRBV4-2 and J usage is TRBJ1-1; no clear D. V was clipped by 0 bases and J by 11 bases, with 13 bases between them. CDR1 is LGHNA, CDR2 YNFKEQ, per germline. The CDR3 spans 13 residues. For the CDR3, the DNA is TGTGCCAGCAGCCAAGATAGGGCACGCAGGGCTTTCTTT. It translates to CASSQDRARRAFF.

The chain carries TRBV12-3 or TRBV12-4 and TRBJ1-4; 12 positions agree with TRBD1. This CDR3 is built from 20 residues. Trimming removed 4 bases from V and 5 bases from J; junction bases left unmatched: 17. The CDR3 DNA reads TGTGCCAGCAGTTGGACATACCCATCGGGGACAGGGGGCGCCAATGAAAAACTGTTTTTT. Translated: CASSWTYPSGTGGANEKLFF.